These 4 T cell receptor beta chains share one sample of origin, sequenced in a study of early T cells in non-severe SARS-CoV-2 infection (dated by TCRdb to about 2021). Library method: 5' RACE. The run used a NextSeq 500. TCRdb reran the public reads through fastp at Q25 and MiXCR, keeping productive beta chains. Each CDR3 protein appears once, grouped with its most common genes and DNA. The sample table contains about 69,000 distinct CDR3 sequences; only one count was recorded for 9.5% of them. The ten top clones hold 5.9% of the sample. Sequencing was carried out using whole blood. These receptors were collected from an adult who was a healthcare worker with PCR-confirmed SARS-CoV-2 infection or an uninfected control (not recorded which).

This clonotype was seen more than once but under ten times. The gene calls are TRBV5-1 and TRBJ2-2; D is ambiguous. Germline CDR1 and CDR2: SGHRS and YFSETQ. The V end was cut by 4 bases, the J end by 1 base, with 5 bases between. CDR3 length: 13 residues. The CDR3 DNA follows: TGCGCCAGCAGCGAGATGAACACCGGGGAGCTGTTTTTT. Translated, it gives CASSEMNTGELFF.

The chain uses TRBV14 and TRBJ2-1; tentatively, D is TRBD1 or TRBD2 (6 bases each). This CDR3 has 15 residues. The V gene's germline CDR1 is SGHDN and CDR2 FVKESK. The V gene lost 3 bases and the J gene lost 7 bases, with 16 bases spanning the gap. CDR3 bases: TGTGCCAGCAGCCATCTGGGGGGCGCGAAGAATGAGCAGTTCTTC. Translated: CASSHLGGAKNEQFF.

This clonotype was detected ten times or more. The chain recombines TRBV5-1 with TRBJ1-1, with D unresolved. This CDR3 has 15 amino acids. V lost 4 bases, J lost 1 base, and 14 bases lay in between. The V gene's germline CDR1 is SGHRS and CDR2 YFSETQ. CDR3 DNA sequence: TGCGCCAGCAGCCAGGCCGTGGTCAGGAACACTGAAGCTTTCTTT. Its translation: CASSQAVVRNTEAFF.

This clonotype appeared many times. The chain couples TRBV5-4 to TRBJ2-3; D uncertain. V lost 0 bases and J lost 6, with 14 bases in between. The CDR3 has 15 amino acids. CDR1 SGHNT and CDR2 YYREEE come from the germline V gene (reference sequence). The CDR3 is CASSLGTLVEDTQYF. The CDR3 DNA is TGTGCCAGCAGCTTGGGGACCCTTGTAGAGGATACGCAGTATTTT.